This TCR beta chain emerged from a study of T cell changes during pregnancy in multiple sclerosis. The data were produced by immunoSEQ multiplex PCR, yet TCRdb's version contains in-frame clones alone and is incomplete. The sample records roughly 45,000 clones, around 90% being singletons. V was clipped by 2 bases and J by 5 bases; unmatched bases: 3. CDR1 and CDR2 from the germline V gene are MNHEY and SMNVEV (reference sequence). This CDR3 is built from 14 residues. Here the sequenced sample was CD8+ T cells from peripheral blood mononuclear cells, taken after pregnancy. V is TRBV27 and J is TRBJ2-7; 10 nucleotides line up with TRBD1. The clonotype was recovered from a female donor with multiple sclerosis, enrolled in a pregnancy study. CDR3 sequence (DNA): TGTGCCAGCAGTTTAAGGGACAGGGGCCACGAGCAGTACTTC. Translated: CASSLRDRGHEQYF.